The 11 T cell receptor beta chains given below trace back to one sample, sequenced in a study of T cells after yellow fever vaccination. TCRdb passed the 5' RACE reads through MiXCR, listing each CDR3 protein once. The repertoire holds hundreds of thousands of distinct CDR3 sequences, approximately 3.8% seen once, with around 24% in the top ten. The source material was PBMCs, sampled on the day of the yellow fever booster vaccination. Receptor source: a man between 18 and 29 years old who received the YFV17D yellow fever vaccine.

Comment on this clonotype: This sequence may be a read error, since a much larger clone differs from it by one base. This likely comes from a read error, as the CDR3 has no conserved phenylalanine or tryptophan at its end. The gene calls are TRBV5-6 and TRBJ2-1; TRBD2 matches 12 bases. CDR3 length: 15 residues. Per germline, CDR1 SGHDT and CDR2 YYEEEE. The V and J ends lost 0 bases and 9 bases, in that order; junction bases with no gene match: 4. The DNA for the CDR3 is TGTGCCAGCAGCTTGGCTAGCGGGGGGGCACCTGAGCAGTTCCTC. It translates to CASSLASGGAPEQFL.

This clonotype was seen ten or more times. V and J are TRBV28 and TRBJ1-5; D call uncertain. Per germline, CDR1 MDHEN and CDR2 SYDVKM. Between the trimmed V and J ends, which lost 5 bases and 7 bases, there was a span of 9 bases. The CDR3 spans 12 residues. The CDR3: CASSPQWQPQHF. The CDR3 coding sequence is TGTGCCAGCAGTCCGCAGTGGCAGCCCCAGCATTTT.

This clonotype was seen repeatedly, ten times or more. The chain uses TRBV30 and TRBJ2-1; the D is unclear. Germline CDR1 is GTSNPN and CDR2 is SVGIG (reference sequence). The CDR3 contains 12 residues. The V gene lost 5 bases and the J gene lost 8 bases, with 13 bases spanning the gap. This chain's CDR3 is CAWGNLADEQFF. The CDR3 DNA sequence: TGTGCCTGGGGTAACCTCGCCGATGAGCAGTTCTTC.

This clonotype showed up just a few times. The chain recombines TRBV5-1 with TRBJ2-7, with D hard to call. Germline V gene data show CDR1 as SGHRS and CDR2 as YFSETQ. V was trimmed by 2 bases and J by 3 bases, leaving 9 bases between them. The CDR3 totals 13 residues. CDR3 DNA sequence: TGCGCCAGCAGCTTAACCGAGTACTACGAGCAGTACTTC. Translation: CASSLTEYYEQYF.

This clonotype was detected ten times or more. This rearrangement joins TRBV27 to TRBJ1-6; 7 bases are a match to TRBD1. The CDR3 runs to 15 residues. Germline V lookup: CDR1 MNHEY, CDR2 SMNVEV (reference sequence). Trimming at V came to 5 bases and at J to 11 bases, leaving 12 bases not matched to a gene. In nucleotides, the CDR3 is TGTGCCAGCAGTGCCCAGGGGGGCGCTGGGACACCCCTCCACTTT. Encoded protein: CASSAQGGAGTPLHF.

About this clonotype itself: Because it lacks the conserved phenylalanine or tryptophan at the end, this CDR3 is likely a read error. The rearrangement uses TRBV18 and TRBJ1-2; 7 bases match TRBD1. Germline V CDR1 and CDR2: KGHSH, LQKENI. The CDR3 extends over 15 amino acids. The CDR3 region is CASSPQGRRNYGYTL. For the CDR3, the DNA is TGTGCCAGCTCGCCACAGGGGCGCCGGAACTATGGCTACACCCTC.

This clonotype appeared a few times. J is TRBJ1-1 and V is TRBV12-3 or TRBV12-4; the D is unclear. This CDR3 region has 14 residues. Trimming took off 4 bases at V and 5 bases at J, with 14 bases between the two ends. DNA of the CDR3: TGTGCCAGCAGTTCTACGGTCTTCCCTACTGAAGCTTTCTTT. It specifies CASSSTVFPTEAFF.

Comments on this clonotype: A much bigger clone sits one base away, suggesting this may be a read error. The genes are TRBV7-9 and TRBJ2-7; D uncertain. This CDR3 is built from 14 residues. Germline assignment: CDR1 SEHNR and CDR2 FQNEAQ (reference sequence). In nucleotides, the CDR3 is TGTGCCTGCAGCTTGACGGCCAGCTCCTACGAGCAGTACTTC. It yields the protein CACSLTASSYEQYF.

Of note for this clonotype: A clone one base away is much larger, so this may be a read error. This chain links TRBV20-1 with TRBJ1-2; D call uncertain. CDR1 is DFQATT, CDR2 SNEGSKA, per germline (reference sequence). CDR3 size: 10 residues. The V end was cut by 6 bases, the J end by 12 bases, with 14 bases between. The CDR3 sequence is CSAGGVGHTF. CDR3 bases: TGCAGTGCGGGCGGGGTAGGCCACACCTTC.

Points on this clonotype: A much larger clone lies one base from this, so it may be a read error. The V and J genes are TRBV5-6 and TRBJ2-4; D remains ambiguous. This CDR3 spans 14 amino acids. Germline loops: CDR1 SGHDT, CDR2 YYEEEE. Trimming took off 0 bases at V and 5 bases at J, with 9 bases between the two ends. CDR3 sequence (DNA): TGTGCCAGCAGCTTGGTTAATAGCCAAAACATTCAGTACTTC. Translated, it gives CASSLVNSQNIQYF.

This clonotype has a handful of counts. V is TRBV28 and J is TRBJ2-1; 9 nucleotides match TRBD1. J lost 6 bases, V lost 3 bases, and 9 bases had no gene match. Germline assignment: CDR1 MDHEN and CDR2 SYDVKM. The CDR3 consists of 16 residues. The CDR3 reads CASSLWDRAIGNEQFF. The CDR3 DNA reads as TGTGCCAGCAGTTTGTGGGACAGGGCTATTGGCAATGAGCAGTTCTTC.